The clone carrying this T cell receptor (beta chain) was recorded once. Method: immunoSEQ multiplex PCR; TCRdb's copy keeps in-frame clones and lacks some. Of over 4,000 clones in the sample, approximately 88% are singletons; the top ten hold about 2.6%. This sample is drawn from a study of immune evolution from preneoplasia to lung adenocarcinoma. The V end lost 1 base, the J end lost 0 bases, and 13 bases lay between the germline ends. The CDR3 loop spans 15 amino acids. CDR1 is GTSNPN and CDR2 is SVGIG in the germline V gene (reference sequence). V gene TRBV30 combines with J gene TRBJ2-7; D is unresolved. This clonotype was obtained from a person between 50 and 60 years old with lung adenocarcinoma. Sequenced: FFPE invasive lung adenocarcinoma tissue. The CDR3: CAWSGGPQSSYEQYF. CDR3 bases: TGTGCCTGGAGTGGTGGACCACAAAGCTCCTACGAGCAGTACTTC.